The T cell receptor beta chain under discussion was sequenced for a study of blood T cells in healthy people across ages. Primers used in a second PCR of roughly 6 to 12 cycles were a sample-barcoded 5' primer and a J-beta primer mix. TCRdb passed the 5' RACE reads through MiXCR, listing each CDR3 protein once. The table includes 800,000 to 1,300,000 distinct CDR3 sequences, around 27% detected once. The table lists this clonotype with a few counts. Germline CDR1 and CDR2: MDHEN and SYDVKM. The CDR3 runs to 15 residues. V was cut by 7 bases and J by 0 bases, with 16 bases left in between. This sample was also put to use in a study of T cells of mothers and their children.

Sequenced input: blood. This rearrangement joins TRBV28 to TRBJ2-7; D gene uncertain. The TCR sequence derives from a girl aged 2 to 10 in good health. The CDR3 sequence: CASKTIAGNSYEQYF. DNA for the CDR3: TGTGCCAGCAAAACTATAGCAGGCAACTCCTACGAGCAGTACTTC.